The T cell receptor beta chain described here comes from a study of blood T cell repertoires in COVID-19. Study overall: The origin of the acute and convalescent COVID-19 samples was the United States, Italy and Spain. PBMCs, B-cell-depleted T cells, or T cells were the source of the cDNA or gDNA that made up the material.

Participants reported their clinical history, and cohort assignment relied on those reports. With V trimmed by 7 bases and J by 7 bases, 21 bases remained unmatched. Germline CDR1 SNHLY, CDR2 FYNNEI. The CDR3 sequence is 18 residues long. Profiled with immunoSEQ multiplex PCR; TCRdb holds only in-frame clones, not every one. Among approximately 210,000 clones, 82% were seen once, and the ten largest hold about 3.2%. This chain links TRBV2 with TRBJ2-1, with 8 nucleotides matching TRBD2. The sample taken for sequencing was PBMCs or T cells enriched from blood (not recorded which). The sequence was collected from a woman in her sixties or seventies who had recovered from COVID-19. DNA of the CDR3: TGTGCCAGCACTTCGGGACTAGGACGCAGTTTTGTGGTAAATGAGCAGTTCTTC. It codes for CASTSGLGRSFVVNEQFF. Together with reference TRBV2 and TRBJ2-1, the CDR3 gives the full variable domain: EPEVTQTPSHQVTQMGQEVILRCVPISNHLYFYWYRQILGQKVEFLVSFYNNEISEKSEIFDDQFSVERPDGSNFTLKIRSTKLEDSAMYFCASTSGLGRSFVVNEQFFGPGTRLTVL.